The 17 T cell receptor beta chains below all came from one sample that was sequenced in a study of cytomegalovirus exposure and HLA in healthy donors. The PCR contained 60 Vbeta and 13 Jbeta primers. Clones were read by immunoSEQ multiplex PCR, and TCRdb kept only the in-frame ones, dropping some. The profile shows about 150,000 clones, around 82% of them singletons. Sequences were obtained from PBMCs. Source of these receptors: a woman aged 50 to 65 in good health and CMV-seropositive.

The V call is TRBV10-2, the J call TRBJ1-5; D gene ambiguous. The ends were cut back, 3 bases at V and 4 bases at J, with 7 bases in the middle. The germline V gene has CDR1 WSHSY and CDR2 SAAADI. There are 13 residues in the CDR3. Here the CDR3 reads CASSDRGNQPQHF. The CDR3, as DNA: TGCGCCAGCAGTGATCGAGGGAATCAGCCCCAGCATTTT.

This clone was detected only a few times. V usage is TRBV10-3 and J usage is TRBJ1-1, with 8 positions matching TRBD1. With 8 bases clipped from V and 2 bases from J, the junction kept 7 bases outside the gene matches. Germline CDR1 is ENHRY and CDR2 is SYGVKD. The CDR3 loop spans 14 amino acids. CDR3 in amino acids: CAIWTGRSNTEAFF. In nucleotides, the CDR3 is TGTGCCATCTGGACAGGGCGAAGTAACACTGAAGCTTTCTTT.

V and J are TRBV20-1 and TRBJ2-7; tentative D call: TRBD2 (6 bases). CDR3 length equals 11 residues. Germline V lookup: CDR1 DFQATT, CDR2 SNEGSKA (reference sequence). The CDR3 DNA reads TGCAGCGGAGGGGACTCCTACGAGCAGTACTTC. Its protein is CSGGDSYEQYF.

This clone came up a few times. This rearrangement joins TRBV19 to TRBJ2-2; D unresolved. V was cut by 5 bases and J by 4 bases, with 14 bases left in between. This CDR3 has 15 residues. Germline V gene data show CDR1 as LNHDA and CDR2 as SQIVND (reference sequence). The CDR3 sequence: CASSGLEIGTGELFF. CDR3 in DNA: TGTGCCAGTAGTGGCCTAGAGATAGGCACCGGGGAGCTGTTTTTT.

The V call is TRBV9, the J call TRBJ2-3, with D perhaps matching TRBD2 (7 bases). The CDR3 has 15 residues. V lost 4 bases and J lost 3, with 15 bases in between. CDR1 is SGDLS and CDR2 is YYNGEE in the germline V gene. CDR3 DNA: TGTGCCAGCAGCACGGAAGGGGGGGCGACAGATACGCAGTATTTT. Translation: CASSTEGGATDTQYF.

The rearrangement links TRBV11-2 to TRBJ2-1; weak D call: TRBD2 (6 bases). The V gene lost 1 base and the J gene lost 3 bases, with 10 bases spanning the gap. The CDR3 has 15 residues. Germline CDR1 is SGHAT and CDR2 is FQNNGV. As DNA, the CDR3 is TGTGCCAGCAGCTTAGGGGGGGTGAACTACAATGAGCAGTTCTTC. This gives the protein CASSLGGVNYNEQFF.

This clone was seen once. The chain joins TRBV19 to TRBJ1-1; D is ambiguous. CDR3 length: 13 amino acids. CDR1 is LNHDA and CDR2 is SQIVND in the germline V gene (reference sequence). V gave up 6 bases and J gave up 5 bases, with 13 bases separating them. The CDR3 spells CASRERWQTEAFF. CDR3 bases: TGTGCCAGTAGGGAGAGGTGGCAGACTGAAGCTTTCTTT.

The V call is TRBV5-1, the J call TRBJ2-1; perhaps TRBD1 as D (6 bases). The CDR3 sequence is 16 residues long. With 0 bases removed from V and 2 bases from J, the gap between germline ends came to 12 bases. The germline CDR1 and CDR2 sequences are SGHRS and YFSETQ. CDR3 sequence reads: CASSLVAGVAYNEQFF. DNA of the CDR3: TGCGCCAGCAGCTTGGTTGCAGGGGTTGCCTACAATGAGCAGTTCTTC.

The chain joins TRBV25-1 to TRBJ2-5; 9 positions match TRBD2. J was trimmed by 5 bases and V by 2 bases; bases with no gene match: 3. CDR1 is MGHDK and CDR2 is SYGVNS in the germline V gene. The CDR3 runs 14 residues. The CDR3 region has the DNA TGTGCCAGCAGTGAACCAGCGGGGGGTGAGACCCAGTACTTC. Translating gives CASSEPAGGETQYF.

V gene TRBV9 combines with J gene TRBJ1-2, with 11 bases aligning to TRBD1. CDR3 size: 16 residues. V lost 5 bases and J lost 1; bases outside the gene matches: 7. The germline gives CDR1 SGDLS, CDR2 YYNGEE. The CDR3 bases are TGTGCCAGCAGGGGAGGGGGGACAGGGGGTAACTATGGCTACACCTTC. This encodes CASRGGGTGGNYGYTF.

The chain recombines TRBV6-5 with TRBJ1-3; D is uncertain. CDR1 is MNHEY and CDR2 is SVGAGI in the germline V gene. This CDR3 spans 14 amino acids. The germline V and J ends were trimmed by 5 bases and 2 bases, with 10 bases remaining between them. CDR3 loop: CASSPAGTGNTIYF. For the CDR3, the DNA is TGTGCCAGCAGTCCCGCCGGGACTGGAAACACCATATATTTT.

The chain employs TRBV5-8 and TRBJ1-6; perhaps TRBD1 as D (5 bases). Germline values: CDR1 SGHTS, CDR2 YDEGEE. V was trimmed by 2 bases and J by 5 bases, leaving 8 bases between them. This CDR3 spans 14 amino acids. The CDR3 sequence is CASSFRGDNSPLHF. Here the CDR3 DNA reads TGTGCCAGCAGCTTCCGGGGGGATAATTCACCCCTCCACTTT.

This chain connects TRBV5-6 to TRBJ2-5; no clear D. Germline loops: CDR1 SGHDT, CDR2 YYEEEE. The ends were cut back, 3 bases at V and 4 bases at J, with 7 bases in the middle. The CDR3 is made up of 12 amino acids. CDR3 nucleotide sequence: TGTGCCAGCAGCTCGTACTTAGAGACCCAGTACTTC. Amino acids: CASSSYLETQYF. The whole variable domain, remainder taken from reference TRBV5-6 and TRBJ2-5, is DAGVTQSPTHLIKTRGQQVTLRCSPKSGHDTVSWYQQALGQGPQFIFQYYEEEERQRGNFPDRFSGHQFPNYSSELNVNALLLGDSALYLCASSSYLETQYFGPGTRLLVL.

This rearrangement joins TRBV19 to TRBJ2-7; no clear D gene. CDR1 LNHDA and CDR2 SQIVND come from the germline V gene (reference sequence). CDR3 length: 13 amino acids. Trimming left V 1 base short and J 3 bases short, with 7 bases between. The CDR3 region is CASSIGPDYEQYF. The CDR3, as DNA: TGTGCCAGTAGTATAGGGCCAGACTACGAGCAGTACTTC.

This clone was seen once. The chain combines TRBV28 with TRBJ2-3; possibly TRBD2 for D (5 bases). The CDR3 is 15 residues long. Trimming shortened V by 6 bases and J by 2 bases, and 15 bases separated the two germline ends. CDR1 is MDHEN, CDR2 SYDVKM, per germline. The CDR3: CASRSIGLFTDTQYF. The CDR3 DNA reads as TGTGCCAGCAGATCGATCGGACTTTTCACAGATACGCAGTATTTT.

The chain carries TRBV9 and TRBJ2-3; D ambiguous. This CDR3 has 14 residues. CDR1 and CDR2 (germline): SGDLS, YYNGEE. V was trimmed by 0 bases and J by 4 bases, leaving 9 bases between them. The CDR3 DNA follows: TGTGCCAGCAGCGTAGGACTCCCCCCAGATACGCAGTATTTT. This translates into CASSVGLPPDTQYF.

The rearrangement joins TRBV6-5 to TRBJ1-1; 9 bases map to TRBD1. The CDR3 loop spans 15 amino acids. The junction had 14 bases not matched to a gene; V was cut back by 6 bases and J by 9 bases. Germline assignment: CDR1 MNHEY and CDR2 SVGAGI. The CDR3 reads CASSPGQGGMSKAFF. The DNA for the CDR3 is TGTGCCAGCAGCCCGGGACAGGGAGGGATGTCGAAAGCTTTCTTT.